This TCR beta chain was found in a study of molecular identifiers for immune sequencing clone quantification. Trimming left V 4 bases short and J 2 bases short, with 17 bases between. CDR1 SEHNR and CDR2 FQNEAQ come from the germline V gene (reference sequence). The CDR3 sequence is 16 residues long. This clonotype was seen more than once but under ten times. Its antigen remains unidentified. Previously described methods and listed TCR primers were used for bulk TCR libraries. TCRdb used MiXCR to reprocess the PCR reads, holding one entry per CDR3 protein. The repertoire has 600,000 to 650,000 distinct CDR3 sequences, 15% to 20% of them found once; the top ten carry 0.85% to 0.9%. Sorting was used to obtain naive CD8 T cells (CD8+CD4-CCR7+CD45RA+). General observations from the study: Clones exceeding 20 RNA copies carried over 97% of effector molecules but under 1% of naive-cell molecules.

Input material: naive CD8+ T cells from blood, with Jurkat cell RNA spiked in. Subset of the sample: FACS-sorted CD8+CD4-CCR7+CD45RA+ naive T cells. The rearrangement joins TRBV7-9 to TRBJ2-5; D unclear. This clonotype was sampled from a human donor in good health. Some libraries in this study had Jurkat cell RNA spiked in. The CDR3 sequence is CASSSNMGHAQETQYF. The CDR3 DNA follows: TGTGCCAGCAGCTCAAATATGGGTCACGCACAAGAGACCCAGTACTTC.